This T cell receptor beta chain was sequenced in a study of blood T cell repertoires in COVID-19. The CDR3 has 17 residues. V dropped 3 bases and J dropped 6 bases, with 21 bases sitting between them. The germline V gene has CDR1 LGHNA and CDR2 YNFKEQ. In the authors' methods: Amplifying reference gene primers gave estimates of nucleated cell counts. TCRdb's copy holds only in-frame clones and misses some; the assay was immunoSEQ multiplex PCR. The V and J calls and clone size come from that table; D and trimming were worked out from the DNA. The data hold approximately 300,000 clones, with about 92% observed a single time. Living in 20 to 30 US areas, the participants were between 18 and 89 years of age.

The chain couples TRBV4-2 to TRBJ2-1; D possibly corresponds to TRBD2 (5 bases). Sequencing used PBMCs or T cells enriched from blood (not recorded which). This clonotype was obtained from a man in his sixties who had recovered from COVID-19. CDR3: CASSHSASSELLNEQFF. The CDR3 DNA sequence: TGTGCCAGCAGCCATTCGGCTAGCAGCGAGCTACTCAATGAGCAGTTCTTC.